These T cell receptor beta chains were read from a single sample in a study of blood T cell repertoires in COVID-19. Clones were read by immunoSEQ multiplex PCR, and TCRdb kept only the in-frame ones, dropping some. Of about 220,000 clones listed, around 80% are singletons. Source material: peripheral blood. The receptors come from a woman aged 70-85 years with acute or convalescent COVID-19. Both conserved end residues are part of each CDR3. Expanded clones are given a class, and other clones once, few, many or no size at all.

CDR3 | size | V
CASSEQGGNQPQHF | - | TRBV6-1
CASSPQVGGVTDTQYF | - | TRBV5-1
CASSRQTNYGYTF | - | TRBV3-1/TRBV3-2
CASSVADRPSTDTQYF | once | TRBV9
CASSWTGLTDTQYF | few | TRBV6-5
CASSRGDRGGAIGTRTQYF | once | TRBV5-5
CASSLERAGQETQYF | - | TRBV5-1
CASSIGAGVYEQYF | - | TRBV19
CASSQDSALGTVDTQYF | - | TRBV3-1/TRBV3-2
CASSPRSSGNTIYF | few | TRBV3-1/TRBV3-2
CATSDETGNQRVYGYTF | - | TRBV24-1
CASHLGSGDSPYNEQFF | - | TRBV5-5
CASSPKTFGTGVNEQFF | - | TRBV18
CASSQDIAGAPRHQTQYF | - | TRBV3-1/TRBV3-2
CASSSGGRGGRETQYF | - | TRBV2
CASSRSGGGNEQFF | - | TRBV4-3
CASSSGTSGGAPETQYF | - | TRBV5-1
CASSEAPRGELYF | - | TRBV2
CASGTGLSEQFF | - | TRBV6-5
CASSTTSGPFGTQYF | - | TRBV6-5
CASSQERRQGAGGYTF | - | TRBV4-1
CASSVGGQRGNEQFF | - | TRBV9
CASSYGAHNEQFF | - | TRBV4-1
CASSQSGRGLYEQYF | - | TRBV4-3
CASSPMVQGNYGYTF | - | TRBV4-3
CATSDPEVAGNTGELFF | few | TRBV24-1
CATSRTVSYNSPLHF | - | TRBV15
CASSSIATGSGTQYF | - | TRBV11-2
CASSRGGTGGNEQFF | once | TRBV4-1
CASSQDREYTEAFF | once | TRBV6-6
CASSIRGANSYNEQFF | - | TRBV19
CASSLAPTSGGTYEQYF | many | TRBV5-5
CSVAAQRQETQYF | - | TRBV29-1
CASSLIPTDTGELFF | - | TRBV7-3
CSAVAALLGAEQFF | once | TRBV29-1
CASSLGDSPTYF | once | TRBV7-9